The text below deals with one TCR beta chain. The data derive from a study of blood T cell repertoires in COVID-19. Background on the study: From T cells, B-cell-depleted T cells, or PBMCs came the material, which was cDNA or gDNA.

Only in-frame clones appear in the TCRdb table, and some are missing; sequencing was by immunoSEQ multiplex PCR. The profile shows some 370,000 clones, around 83% of them singletons. Germline V gene sequence: CDR1 LNHDA, CDR2 SQIVND (reference sequence). The V end lost 5 bases, the J end lost 10 bases, and 14 bases lay between the germline ends. The CDR3 sequence is 12 residues long. This sequence joins TRBV19 and TRBJ1-1, with D possibly being TRBD1 (5 bases). The sequencing sample was made of PBMCs or T cells enriched from blood (not recorded which). The clonotype originates from a woman aged 50 to 60 who had recovered from COVID-19. The CDR3 nucleotides read TGTGCCAGTAGTCCCAGGGAAGTAGGAGCTTTCTTT. Its protein product is CASSPREVGAFF.